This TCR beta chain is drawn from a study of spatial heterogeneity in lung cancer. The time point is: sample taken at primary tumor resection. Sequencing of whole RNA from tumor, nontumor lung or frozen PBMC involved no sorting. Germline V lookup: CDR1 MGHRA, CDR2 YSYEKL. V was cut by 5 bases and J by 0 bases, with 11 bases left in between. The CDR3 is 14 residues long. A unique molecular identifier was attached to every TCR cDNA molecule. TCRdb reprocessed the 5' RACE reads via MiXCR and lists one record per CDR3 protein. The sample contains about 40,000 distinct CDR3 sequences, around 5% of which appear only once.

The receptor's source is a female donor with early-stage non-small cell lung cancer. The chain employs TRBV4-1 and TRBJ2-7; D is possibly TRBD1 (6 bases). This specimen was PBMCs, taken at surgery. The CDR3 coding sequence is TGCGCCAGCAGCTTAAGGGACAACTCCTACGAGCAGTACTTC. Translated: CASSLRDNSYEQYF.